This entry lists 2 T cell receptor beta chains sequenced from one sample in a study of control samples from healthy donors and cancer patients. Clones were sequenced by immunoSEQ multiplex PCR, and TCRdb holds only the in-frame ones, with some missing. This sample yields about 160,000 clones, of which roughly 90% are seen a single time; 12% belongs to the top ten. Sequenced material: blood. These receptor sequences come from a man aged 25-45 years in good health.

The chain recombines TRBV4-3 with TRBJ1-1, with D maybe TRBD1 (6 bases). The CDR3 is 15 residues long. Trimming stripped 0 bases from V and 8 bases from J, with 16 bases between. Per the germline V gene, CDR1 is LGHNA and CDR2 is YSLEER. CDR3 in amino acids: CASSQDSPGAGEAFF. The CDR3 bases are TGCGCCAGCAGCCAAGATTCACCAGGGGCAGGCGAAGCTTTCTTT.

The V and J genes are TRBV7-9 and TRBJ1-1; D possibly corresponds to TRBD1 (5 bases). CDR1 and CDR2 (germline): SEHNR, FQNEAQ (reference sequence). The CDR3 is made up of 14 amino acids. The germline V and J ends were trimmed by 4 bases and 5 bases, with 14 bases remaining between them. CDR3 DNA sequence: TGTGCCAGCAGCTCCCCTCAGGGTAGAACTGAAGCTTTCTTT. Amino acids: CASSSPQGRTEAFF.